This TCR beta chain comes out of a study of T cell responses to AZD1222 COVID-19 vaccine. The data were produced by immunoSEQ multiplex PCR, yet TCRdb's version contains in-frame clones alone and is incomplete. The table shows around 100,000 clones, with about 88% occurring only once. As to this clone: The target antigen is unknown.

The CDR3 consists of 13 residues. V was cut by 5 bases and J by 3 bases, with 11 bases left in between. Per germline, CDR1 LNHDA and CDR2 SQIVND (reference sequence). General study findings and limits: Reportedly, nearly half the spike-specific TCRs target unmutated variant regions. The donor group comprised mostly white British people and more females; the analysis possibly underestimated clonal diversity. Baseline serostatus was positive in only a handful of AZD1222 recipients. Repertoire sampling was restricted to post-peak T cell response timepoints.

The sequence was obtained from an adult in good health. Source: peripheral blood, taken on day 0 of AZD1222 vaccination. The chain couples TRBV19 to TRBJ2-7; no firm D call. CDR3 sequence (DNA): TGTGCCAGTAGTTCCAGGACCTACTACGAGCAGTACTTC. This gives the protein CASSSRTYYEQYF.